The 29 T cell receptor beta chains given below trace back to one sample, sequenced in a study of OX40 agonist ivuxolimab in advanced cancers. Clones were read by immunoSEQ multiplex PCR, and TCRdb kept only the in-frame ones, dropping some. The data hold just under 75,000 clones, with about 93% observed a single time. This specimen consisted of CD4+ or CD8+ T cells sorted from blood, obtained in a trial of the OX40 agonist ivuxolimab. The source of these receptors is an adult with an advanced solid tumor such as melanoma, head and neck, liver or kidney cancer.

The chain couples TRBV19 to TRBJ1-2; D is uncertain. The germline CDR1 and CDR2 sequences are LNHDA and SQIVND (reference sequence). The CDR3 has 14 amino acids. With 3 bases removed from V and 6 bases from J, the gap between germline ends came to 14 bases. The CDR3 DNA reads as TGTGCCAGTAGTATTGGGCCCCTCGACCATGGCTACACCTTC. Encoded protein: CASSIGPLDHGYTF. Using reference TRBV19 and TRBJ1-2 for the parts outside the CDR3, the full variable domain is DGGITQSPKYLFRKEGQNVTLSCEQNLNHDAMYWYRQDPGQGLRLIYYSQIVNDFQKGDIAEGYSVSREKKESFPLTVTSAQKNPTAFYLCASSIGPLDHGYTFGSGTRLTVV.

As DNA, the CDR3 is TGCGCCAGCAGCCAAGAAAGGACAGGCGTGGGGACCCAGTACTTC. Encoded protein: CASSQERTGVGTQYF. This chain connects TRBV4-3 to TRBJ2-5; 7 bases line up with TRBD1. CDR3 length equals 15 residues. V lost 0 bases, J lost 7 bases, and 8 bases stayed unmatched. The germline V gene has CDR1 LGHNA and CDR2 YSLEER.

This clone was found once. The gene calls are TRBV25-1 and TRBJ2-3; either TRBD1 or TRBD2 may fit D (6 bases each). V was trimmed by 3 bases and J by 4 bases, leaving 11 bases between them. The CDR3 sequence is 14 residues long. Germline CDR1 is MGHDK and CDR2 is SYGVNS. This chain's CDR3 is CASSDGGGPDTQYF. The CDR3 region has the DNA TGTGCCAGCAGTGATGGAGGGGGGCCAGATACGCAGTATTTT.

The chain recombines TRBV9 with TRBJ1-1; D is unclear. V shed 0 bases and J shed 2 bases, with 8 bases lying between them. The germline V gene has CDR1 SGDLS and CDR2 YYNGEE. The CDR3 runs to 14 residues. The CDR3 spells CASSVGLLNTEAFF. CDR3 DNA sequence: TGTGCCAGCAGCGTAGGTTTGCTAAACACTGAAGCTTTCTTT.

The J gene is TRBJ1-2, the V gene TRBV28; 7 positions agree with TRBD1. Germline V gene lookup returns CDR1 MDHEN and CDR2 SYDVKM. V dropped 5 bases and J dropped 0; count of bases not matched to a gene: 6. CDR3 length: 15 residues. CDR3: CASSPPGGTNYGYTF. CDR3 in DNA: TGTGCCAGCAGTCCCCCAGGGGGTACTAACTATGGCTACACCTTC.

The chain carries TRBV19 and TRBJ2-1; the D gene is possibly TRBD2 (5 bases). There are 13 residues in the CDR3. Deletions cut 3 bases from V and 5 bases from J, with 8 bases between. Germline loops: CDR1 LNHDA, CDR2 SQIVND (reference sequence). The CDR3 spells CASSILANNEQFF. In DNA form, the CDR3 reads TGTGCCAGTAGTATTCTAGCCAACAATGAGCAGTTCTTC. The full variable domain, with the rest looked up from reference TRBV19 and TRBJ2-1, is DGGITQSPKYLFRKEGQNVTLSCEQNLNHDAMYWYRQDPGQGLRLIYYSQIVNDFQKGDIAEGYSVSREKKESFPLTVTSAQKNPTAFYLCASSILANNEQFFGPGTRLTVL.

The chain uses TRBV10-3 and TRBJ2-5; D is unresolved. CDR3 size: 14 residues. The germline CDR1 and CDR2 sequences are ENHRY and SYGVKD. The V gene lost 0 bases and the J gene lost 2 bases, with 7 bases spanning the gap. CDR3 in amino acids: CAISESTSQETQYF. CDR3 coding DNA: TGTGCCATCAGTGAGTCGACTTCTCAAGAGACCCAGTACTTC.

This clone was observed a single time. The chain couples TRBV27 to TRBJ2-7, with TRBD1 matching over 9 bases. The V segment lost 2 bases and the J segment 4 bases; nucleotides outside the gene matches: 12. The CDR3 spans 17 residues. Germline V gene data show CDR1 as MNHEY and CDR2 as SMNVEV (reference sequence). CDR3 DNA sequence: TGTGCCAGCAGTTTAAGGAATAGGGGACAGGGAGGTTACGAGCAGTACTTC. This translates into CASSLRNRGQGGYEQYF.

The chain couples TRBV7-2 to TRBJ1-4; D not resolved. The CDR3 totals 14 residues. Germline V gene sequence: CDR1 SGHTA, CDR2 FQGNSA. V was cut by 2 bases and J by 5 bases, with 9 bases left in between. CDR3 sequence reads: CASSLHNANEKLFF. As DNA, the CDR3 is TGTGCCAGCAGCTTACACAACGCGAATGAAAAACTGTTTTTT.

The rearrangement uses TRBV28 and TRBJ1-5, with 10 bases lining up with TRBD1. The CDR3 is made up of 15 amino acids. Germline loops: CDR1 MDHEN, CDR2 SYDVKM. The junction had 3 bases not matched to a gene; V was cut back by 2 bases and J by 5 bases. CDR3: CASSLRQGAYQPQHF. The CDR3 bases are TGTGCCAGCAGTTTACGACAGGGGGCATATCAGCCCCAGCATTTT.

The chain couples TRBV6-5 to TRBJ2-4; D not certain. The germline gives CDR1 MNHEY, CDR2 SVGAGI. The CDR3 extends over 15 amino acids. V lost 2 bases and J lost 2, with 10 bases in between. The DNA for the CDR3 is TGTGCCAGCAGTTACCTAGTGGGAACCAAAAACATTCAGTACTTC. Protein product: CASSYLVGTKNIQYF.

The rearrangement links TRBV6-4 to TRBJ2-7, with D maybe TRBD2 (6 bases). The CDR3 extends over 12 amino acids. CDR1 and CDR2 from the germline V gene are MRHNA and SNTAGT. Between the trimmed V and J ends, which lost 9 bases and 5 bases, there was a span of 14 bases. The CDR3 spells CASRGTENEQYF. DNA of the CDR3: TGTGCCAGTCGTGGGACTGAGAACGAGCAGTACTTC.

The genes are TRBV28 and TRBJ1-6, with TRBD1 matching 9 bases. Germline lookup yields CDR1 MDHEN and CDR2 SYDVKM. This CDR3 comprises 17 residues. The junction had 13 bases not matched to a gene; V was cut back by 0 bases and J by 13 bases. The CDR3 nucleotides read TGTGCCAGCAGTTTATGGGATCGGGGACAGGGTCTTTCGCCCCTCCACTTT. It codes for CASSLWDRGQGLSPLHF.

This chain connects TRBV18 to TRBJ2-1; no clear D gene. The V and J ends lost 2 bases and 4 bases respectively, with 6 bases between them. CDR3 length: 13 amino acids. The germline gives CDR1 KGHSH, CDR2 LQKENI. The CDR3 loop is CASSPVQYNEQFF. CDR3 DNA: TGTGCCAGCTCACCAGTACAGTACAATGAGCAGTTCTTC.

The CDR3 protein is CASSLGTSGSKQFF. In nucleotides, the CDR3 is TGTGCCAGCAGCTTAGGGACTAGCGGGAGCAAACAGTTCTTC. The V gene is TRBV7-2, the J gene TRBJ2-1; 13 nucleotides agree with TRBD2. V gave up 1 base and J gave up 13 bases; unmatched junction bases: 4. The CDR3 runs 14 residues. Germline V CDR1 and CDR2: SGHTA, FQGNSA.

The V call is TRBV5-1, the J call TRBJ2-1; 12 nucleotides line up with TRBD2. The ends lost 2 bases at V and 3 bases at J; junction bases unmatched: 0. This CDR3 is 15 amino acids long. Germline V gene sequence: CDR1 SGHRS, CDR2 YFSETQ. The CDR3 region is CASSLLAGGYNEQFF. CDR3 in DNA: TGCGCCAGCAGCTTACTAGCGGGAGGCTACAATGAGCAGTTCTTC.

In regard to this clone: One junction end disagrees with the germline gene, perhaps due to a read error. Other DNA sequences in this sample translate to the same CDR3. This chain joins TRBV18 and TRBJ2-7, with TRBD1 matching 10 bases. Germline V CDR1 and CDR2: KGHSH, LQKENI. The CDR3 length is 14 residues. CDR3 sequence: CASSPGQGSHEQYF. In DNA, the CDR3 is TGCGCCAGCTCACCGGGACAGGGGAGCCACGAGCAGTACTTC.

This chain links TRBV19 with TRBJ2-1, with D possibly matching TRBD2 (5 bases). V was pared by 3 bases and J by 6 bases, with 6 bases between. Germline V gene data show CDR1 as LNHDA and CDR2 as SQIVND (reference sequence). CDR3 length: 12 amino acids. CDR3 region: CASSIRGNEQFF. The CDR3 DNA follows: TGTGCCAGTAGTATTCGGGGCAATGAGCAGTTCTTC.

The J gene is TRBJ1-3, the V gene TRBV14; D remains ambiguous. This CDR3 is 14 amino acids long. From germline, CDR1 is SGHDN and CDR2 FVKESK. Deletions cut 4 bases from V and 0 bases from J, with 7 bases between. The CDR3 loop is CASSPLNSGNTIYF. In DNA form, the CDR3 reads TGTGCCAGCAGCCCCCTGAACTCTGGAAACACCATATATTTT.

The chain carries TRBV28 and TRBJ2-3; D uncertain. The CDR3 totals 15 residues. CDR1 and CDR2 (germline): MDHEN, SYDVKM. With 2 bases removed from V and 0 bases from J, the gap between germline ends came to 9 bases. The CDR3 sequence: CASSLEPISTDTQYF. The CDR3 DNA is TGTGCCAGCAGTTTAGAACCCATTAGCACAGATACGCAGTATTTT. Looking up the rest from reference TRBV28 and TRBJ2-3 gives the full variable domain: DVKVTQSSRYLVKRTGEKVFLECVQDMDHENMFWYRQDPGLGLRLIYFSYDVKMKEKGDIPEGYSVSREKKERFSLILESASTNQTSMYLCASSLEPISTDTQYFGPGTRLTVL.

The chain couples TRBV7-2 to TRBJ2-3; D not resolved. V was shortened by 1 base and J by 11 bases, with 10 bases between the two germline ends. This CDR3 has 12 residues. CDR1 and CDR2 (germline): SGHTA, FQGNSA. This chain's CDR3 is CASSLVSREQYF. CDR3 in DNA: TGTGCCAGCAGCTTAGTAAGTAGAGAGCAGTATTTT.

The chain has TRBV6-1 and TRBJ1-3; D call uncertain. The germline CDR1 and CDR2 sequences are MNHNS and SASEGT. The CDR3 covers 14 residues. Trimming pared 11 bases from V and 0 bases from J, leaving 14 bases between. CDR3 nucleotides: TGTGCCTTATCCGGGAGCTTCTCTGGAAACACCATATATTTT. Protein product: CALSGSFSGNTIYF.

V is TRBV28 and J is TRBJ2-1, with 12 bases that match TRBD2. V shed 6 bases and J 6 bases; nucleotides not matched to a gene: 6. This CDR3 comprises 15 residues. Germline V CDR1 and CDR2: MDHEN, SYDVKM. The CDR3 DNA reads TGTGCCAGCAGAGACCCTAGCGGGAGGGTCAATGAGCAGTTCTTC. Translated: CASRDPSGRVNEQFF.

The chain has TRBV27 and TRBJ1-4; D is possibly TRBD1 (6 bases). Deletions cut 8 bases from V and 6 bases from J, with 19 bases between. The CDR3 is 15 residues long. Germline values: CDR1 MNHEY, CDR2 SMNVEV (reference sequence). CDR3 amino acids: CASSLTGPLHEKLFF. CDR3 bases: TGTGCCAGCTCCTTGACAGGCCCGCTCCATGAAAAACTGTTTTTT.

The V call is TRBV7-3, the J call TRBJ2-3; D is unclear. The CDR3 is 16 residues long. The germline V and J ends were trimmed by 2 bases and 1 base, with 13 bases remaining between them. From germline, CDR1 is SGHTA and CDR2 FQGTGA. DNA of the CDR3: TGTGCCAGCAGCTTAGAGGCGCAGGCCCGCACAGATACGCAGTATTTT. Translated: CASSLEAQARTDTQYF.

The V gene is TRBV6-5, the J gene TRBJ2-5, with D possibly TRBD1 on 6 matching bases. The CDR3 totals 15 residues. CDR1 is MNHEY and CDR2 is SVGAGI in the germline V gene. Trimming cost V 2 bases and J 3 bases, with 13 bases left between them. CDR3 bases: TGTGCCAGCAGTTACCTCGGGACAAGAAAAGAGACCCAGTACTTC. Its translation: CASSYLGTRKETQYF.

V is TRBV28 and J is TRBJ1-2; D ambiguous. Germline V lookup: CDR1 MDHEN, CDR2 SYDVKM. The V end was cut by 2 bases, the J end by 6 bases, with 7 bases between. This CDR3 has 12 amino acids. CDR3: CASSLQRNGYTF. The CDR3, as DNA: TGTGCCAGCAGTTTACAGAGGAATGGCTACACCTTC.

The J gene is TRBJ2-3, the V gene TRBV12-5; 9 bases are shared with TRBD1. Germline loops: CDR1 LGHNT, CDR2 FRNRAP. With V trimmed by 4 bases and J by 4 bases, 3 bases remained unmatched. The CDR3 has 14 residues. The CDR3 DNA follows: TGTGCTAGTGGTTCAACAGGGGGCCCAGATACGCAGTATTTT. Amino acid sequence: CASGSTGGPDTQYF.

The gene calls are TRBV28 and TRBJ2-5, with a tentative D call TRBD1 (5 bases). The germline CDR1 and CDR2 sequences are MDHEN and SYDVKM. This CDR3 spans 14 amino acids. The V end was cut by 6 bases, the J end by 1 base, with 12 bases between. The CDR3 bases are TGTGCCAGCAGACTGCTGGGGCCCCAAGAGACCCAGTACTTC. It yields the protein CASRLLGPQETQYF.